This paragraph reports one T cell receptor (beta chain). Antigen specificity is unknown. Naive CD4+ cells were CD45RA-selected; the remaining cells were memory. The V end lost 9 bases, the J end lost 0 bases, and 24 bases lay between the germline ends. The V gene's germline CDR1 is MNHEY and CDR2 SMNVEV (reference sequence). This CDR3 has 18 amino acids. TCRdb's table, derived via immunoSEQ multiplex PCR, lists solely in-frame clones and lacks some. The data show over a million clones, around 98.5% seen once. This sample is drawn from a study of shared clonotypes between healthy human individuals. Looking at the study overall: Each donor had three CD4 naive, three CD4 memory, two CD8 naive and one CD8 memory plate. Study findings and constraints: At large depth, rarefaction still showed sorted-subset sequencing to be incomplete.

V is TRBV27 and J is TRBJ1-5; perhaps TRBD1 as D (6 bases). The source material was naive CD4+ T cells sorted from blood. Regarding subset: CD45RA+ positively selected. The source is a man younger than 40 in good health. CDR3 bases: TGTGCCAGTACTAAGGCGGGACAACAGCTTTATAGCAATCAGCCCCAGCATTTT. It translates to CASTKAGQQLYSNQPQHF.